The 29 T cell receptor beta chains presented below share a single source sample, sequenced in a study of T cell changes during pregnancy in multiple sclerosis. The assay was immunoSEQ multiplex PCR, and TCRdb's table has in-frame clones only and misses some. The data contain about 110,000 clones, more than 80% of them singletons. Sequenced here: peripheral blood, sampled before pregnancy. The receptors here all came from a female donor with multiple sclerosis, enrolled in a pregnancy study.

This sequence joins TRBV5-4 and TRBJ2-7; D not resolved. Germline CDR1 SGHNT, CDR2 YYREEE (reference sequence). The CDR3 has 13 residues. V was cut by 0 bases and J by 3 bases, with 7 bases left in between. The DNA of the CDR3 is TGTGCCAGCAGCTTGGGGTTAGTCTACGAGCAGTACTTC. It encodes CASSLGLVYEQYF.

The rearrangement links TRBV2 to TRBJ1-1; 7 positions agree with TRBD1. The V segment lost 6 bases and the J segment 0 bases; nucleotides outside the gene matches: 4. The CDR3 covers 14 residues. The germline V gene has CDR1 SNHLY and CDR2 FYNNEI. This CDR3 reads CASRVDRMNTEAFF. The CDR3, as DNA: TGTGCCAGCAGAGTGGACAGGATGAACACTGAAGCTTTCTTT.

The chain couples TRBV9 to TRBJ2-2, with 7 nucleotides matching TRBD1. V gave up 3 bases and J gave up 14 bases; unmatched junction bases: 4. Germline CDR1 reads SGDLS; CDR2 reads YYNGEE. The CDR3 is made up of 11 amino acids. The CDR3 protein is CASSADRALFF. The DNA for the CDR3 is TGTGCCAGCAGCGCAGACAGGGCCCTGTTTTTT.

The V call is TRBV6-5, the J call TRBJ1-3; the D is unclear. This CDR3 is built from 15 residues. Trimming removed 5 bases at V and 4 bases at J, with 15 bases between. Germline CDR1 reads MNHEY; CDR2 reads SVGAGI. CDR3 nucleotides: TGTGCCAGCAGTCTAGCCGGGTTCTCGGGAAACACCATATATTTT. Translating gives CASSLAGFSGNTIYF.

This clone has a handful of counts. The chain links TRBV29-1 to TRBJ2-1, with 11 bases fitting TRBD2. Germline V CDR1 and CDR2: SQVTM, ANQGSEA. This CDR3 spans 17 amino acids. V gave up 5 bases and J gave up 1 base; unmatched junction bases: 10. CDR3 residues: CSVKRAIAGGSYNEQFF. The DNA for the CDR3 is TGCAGCGTTAAAAGGGCGATAGCGGGGGGGTCCTACAATGAGCAGTTCTTC.

The gene calls are TRBV5-5 and TRBJ1-3, with D hard to call. The CDR3 is 15 amino acids. V was clipped by 0 bases and J by 0 bases, with 7 bases between them. Germline loops: CDR1 SGHKS, CDR2 YYEKEE (reference sequence). CDR3 in DNA: TGTGCCAGCAGCTTGGTTGGGAGCTCTGGAAACACCATATATTTT. Protein sequence: CASSLVGSSGNTIYF.

For the CDR3, the DNA is TGTGCCAGCAGTGACTCGGGGATAGCGGGGGTACCGTTGGATGAGCAGTTCTTC. Translating gives CASSDSGIAGVPLDEQFF. V usage is TRBV6-4 and J usage is TRBJ2-1; 9 nucleotides agree with TRBD2. V shed 0 bases, J shed 8 bases, and the junction held 14 bases outside the gene matches. The CDR3 loop spans 18 amino acids. From germline, CDR1 is MRHNA and CDR2 SNTAGT.

This chain joins TRBV5-1 and TRBJ2-7, with a possible D match to TRBD1 (5 bases). The CDR3 has 12 residues. CDR1 is SGHRS, CDR2 YFSETQ, per germline. V gave up 0 bases and J gave up 5 bases, with 6 bases separating them. The CDR3 spells CASSLARDEQYF. In nucleotides, the CDR3 is TGCGCCAGCAGCTTGGCCAGGGACGAGCAGTACTTC.

This clone appeared a few times. This chain connects TRBV5-4 to TRBJ1-2; TRBD1 matches 7 bases. CDR1 SGHNT and CDR2 YYREEE come from the germline V gene (reference sequence). The CDR3 contains 16 residues. V dropped 0 bases and J dropped 0; count of bases not matched to a gene: 5. This CDR3 reads CASSLGDREPNYGYTF. DNA for the CDR3: TGTGCCAGCAGCTTGGGTGACAGGGAGCCTAACTATGGCTACACCTTC.

The rearrangement joins TRBV18 to TRBJ1-1; D is unresolved. Germline CDR1 is KGHSH and CDR2 is LQKENI. The V gene lost 2 bases and the J gene lost 0 bases, with 10 bases spanning the gap. The CDR3 totals 15 residues. This CDR3 reads CASSPTDSMNTEAFF. The CDR3 nucleotides are TGTGCCAGCTCACCAACGGACTCCATGAACACTGAAGCTTTCTTT. The full variable domain, its missing parts supplied by reference TRBV18 and TRBJ1-1, is NAGVMQNPRHLVRRRGQEARLRCSPMKGHSHVYWYRQLPEEGLKFMVYLQKENIIDESGMPKERFSAEFPKEGPSILRIQQVVRGDSAAYFCASSPTDSMNTEAFFGQGTRLTVV.

The CDR3 reads CASSYGDRKNYGYTF. CDR3 DNA sequence: TGTGCCAGCAGTTACGGTGACAGAAAAAACTATGGCTACACCTTC. This chain links TRBV6-5 with TRBJ1-2, with D tentatively TRBD1 (5 bases). CDR1 and CDR2 from the germline V gene are MNHEY and SVGAGI. V lost 2 bases to trimming and J lost 2 bases, with 12 bases between them. This CDR3 is 15 amino acids long.

The chain links TRBV6-5 to TRBJ2-1; D is possibly TRBD2 (5 bases). Between the trimmed V and J ends, which lost 8 bases and 10 bases, there was a span of 18 bases. There are 13 residues in the CDR3. Looked up from germline, CDR1 is MNHEY and CDR2 is SVGAGI. DNA of the CDR3: TGTGCCAGCGGGCCGCTTGGAGGCGAGGAGCAGTTCTTC. This codes for CASGPLGGEEQFF.

V usage is TRBV28 and J usage is TRBJ2-7; 13 nucleotides match TRBD2. V lost 5 bases, J lost 2 bases, and 3 bases stayed unmatched. The germline V gene encodes CDR1 MDHEN and CDR2 SYDVKM. The CDR3 length is 15 residues. The CDR3 region has the DNA TGTGCCAGCAGTGCCGGGACTAGCGGGACCTACGAGCAGTACTTC. Amino acid sequence: CASSAGTSGTYEQYF.

The CDR3 here is CASSVHGDYEQYF. The CDR3 coding sequence is TGTGCCAGCAGCGTACACGGGGACTACGAGCAGTACTTC. The chain recombines TRBV9 with TRBJ2-7; tentatively, D is TRBD2 (5 bases). V was cut by 1 base and J by 3 bases, with 8 bases left in between. Germline CDR1 SGDLS, CDR2 YYNGEE. This CDR3 comprises 13 residues.

The CDR3 DNA reads as TGTGCCAGCAGCTTTAGCGGGGTGGAGTACGAGCAGTACTTC. It codes for CASSFSGVEYEQYF. This chain connects TRBV5-6 to TRBJ2-7, with 8 nucleotides matching TRBD2. The CDR3 has 14 amino acids. The V gene's germline CDR1 is SGHDT and CDR2 YYEEEE. Trimming at V came to 2 bases and at J to 4 bases, leaving 5 bases not matched to a gene.

This clone appeared a single time. The J gene is TRBJ2-1, the V gene TRBV7-2; D is unclear. The CDR3 length is 13 residues. V was cut by 2 bases and J by 5 bases, with 7 bases left in between. In germline, CDR1 is SGHTA, CDR2 FQGNSA. The CDR3 DNA is TGTGCCAGCAGCTTACTTCAGGACAATGAGCAGTTCTTC. Residues: CASSLLQDNEQFF.

V usage is TRBV5-6 and J usage is TRBJ1-4; no definite D call. The length of the CDR3 is 14 residues. In germline, CDR1 is SGHDT, CDR2 YYEEEE. Trimming stripped 2 bases from V and 2 bases from J, with 7 bases between. The CDR3 DNA is TGTGCCAGCAGCTTCGGTCGGACTAATGAAAAACTGTTTTTT. Protein product: CASSFGRTNEKLFF.

This chain links TRBV27 with TRBJ1-4; D is unresolved. This CDR3 has 16 amino acids. The germline V gene encodes CDR1 MNHEY and CDR2 SMNVEV (reference sequence). The germline V and J ends were trimmed by 6 bases and 0 bases, with 14 bases remaining between them. The CDR3 here is CASSLNSHPTNEKLFF. The CDR3 bases are TGTGCCAGCAGCCTTAATTCACACCCAACTAATGAAAAACTGTTTTTT. The complete variable domain, with remaining parts taken from reference TRBV27 and TRBJ1-4, reads EAQVTQNPRYLITVTGKKLTVTCSQNMNHEYMSWYRQDPGLGLRQIYYSMNVEVTDKGDVPEGYKVSRKEKRNFPLILESPSPNQTSLYFCASSLNSHPTNEKLFFGSGTQLSVL.

The rearrangement uses TRBV5-6 and TRBJ2-5, with TRBD2 as a possible D gene (5 bases). CDR1 and CDR2 (germline): SGHDT, YYEEEE. Trimming shortened V by 0 bases and J by 5 bases, and 14 bases separated the two germline ends. This CDR3 is 15 amino acids long. The CDR3 protein is CASSLAGGSTETQYF. Here the CDR3 DNA reads TGTGCCAGCAGCTTGGCCGGAGGTAGTACGGAGACCCAGTACTTC. Looking up the rest from reference TRBV5-6 and TRBJ2-5 gives the full variable domain: DAGVTQSPTHLIKTRGQQVTLRCSPKSGHDTVSWYQQALGQGPQFIFQYYEEEERQRGNFPDRFSGHQFPNYSSELNVNALLLGDSALYLCASSLAGGSTETQYFGPGTRLLVL.

The CDR3, as DNA: TGCGCCAGCAGTCGCGGTGGCGGGGGGGCCGGAGAGACCCAGTACTTC. The encoded protein is CASSRGGGGAGETQYF. The chain links TRBV5-1 to TRBJ2-5; 9 bases align to TRBD2. V lost 5 bases and J lost 4; bases outside the gene matches: 12. In germline, CDR1 is SGHRS, CDR2 YFSETQ. CDR3 length: 16 amino acids.

The chain combines TRBV5-1 with TRBJ1-1, with D maybe TRBD1 (6 bases). V was cut by 2 bases and J by 6 bases, with 8 bases left in between. The CDR3 runs 12 residues. Germline values: CDR1 SGHRS, CDR2 YFSETQ. CDR3 sequence (DNA): TGCGCCAGCAGCTTACAGGGATCTGAAGCTTTCTTT. Encoded protein: CASSLQGSEAFF.

The V and J genes are TRBV10-3 and TRBJ1-3, with 7 positions matching TRBD1. The CDR3 has 15 residues. V shed 6 bases, J shed 0 bases, and the junction held 5 bases outside the gene matches. The germline V gene encodes CDR1 ENHRY and CDR2 SYGVKD. The CDR3 nucleotides read TGTGCCATCAGGGGCAGGGGGTCCTCTGGAAACACCATATATTTT. Translating it yields CAIRGRGSSGNTIYF.

V usage is TRBV5-1 and J usage is TRBJ2-3, with 8 nucleotides matching TRBD1. Germline loops: CDR1 SGHRS, CDR2 YFSETQ. There are 14 residues in the CDR3. V dropped 3 bases and J dropped 5; count of bases not matched to a gene: 5. CDR3 nucleotide sequence: TGCGCCAGCAGCTCCGGACAGGGTGGAGATACGCAGTATTTT. Translation: CASSSGQGGDTQYF.

This rearrangement joins TRBV11-1 to TRBJ1-1; D is undetermined. The length of the CDR3 is 15 residues. Germline-derived CDR1 and CDR2 are SGHAT and FQDESV (reference sequence). Trimming removed 3 bases at V and 2 bases at J, with 13 bases between. In nucleotides, the CDR3 is TGTGCCAGCAGCTTCGGACTCGCTCGAAACACTGAAGCTTTCTTT. Amino acids: CASSFGLARNTEAFF.

This sequence joins TRBV27 and TRBJ2-1; 7 nucleotides agree with TRBD1. This CDR3 is 15 amino acids long. Germline V lookup: CDR1 MNHEY, CDR2 SMNVEV (reference sequence). V shed 5 bases and J 2 bases; nucleotides not matched to a gene: 6. CDR3 sequence reads: CASSSWTGTYNEQFF. The CDR3 DNA reads as TGTGCCAGCAGTAGTTGGACAGGAACCTACAATGAGCAGTTCTTC.

The CDR3, as DNA: TGCGCCAGCAGCCAAGGGACAGGGGGGTACAATGAGCAGTTCTTC. This sequence encodes CASSQGTGGYNEQFF. V and J are TRBV4-1 and TRBJ2-1; 10 positions match TRBD1. This CDR3 spans 15 amino acids. Germline V lookup: CDR1 MGHRA, CDR2 YSYEKL. Losses at the gene ends were 1 base for V and 4 bases for J; bases not matched to a gene: 1.

V is TRBV2 and J is TRBJ2-7; possible D gene TRBD1, 5 bases. Germline V gene sequence: CDR1 SNHLY, CDR2 FYNNEI. Trimming took 7 bases from V and 6 from J, leaving 19 bases between them. This CDR3 has 14 residues. CDR3: CASTQGRGKGEQYF. The CDR3 region has the DNA TGTGCCAGCACCCAAGGTAGGGGAAAGGGCGAGCAGTACTTC.

This chain joins TRBV19 and TRBJ2-3, with 8 bases identical to TRBD2. CDR3 length equals 16 residues. Germline V gives CDR1 LNHDA, CDR2 SQIVND (reference sequence). With V trimmed by 10 bases and J by 3 bases, 15 bases remained unmatched. As DNA, the CDR3 is TGTGCCACTCAATCTCGAGGACCGGGAGGGACAGATACGCAGTATTTT. Protein: CATQSRGPGGTDTQYF.

In its sample, this clone was seen once. The CDR3 sequence is CASSLTKGGGTEAFF. Written as DNA, the CDR3 is TGTGCCAGCAGTTTGACAAAAGGGGGTGGCACTGAAGCTTTCTTT. J is TRBJ1-1 and V is TRBV27; maybe TRBD1 (6 bases). Deletions cut 3 bases from V and 4 bases from J, with 15 bases between. The CDR3 covers 15 residues. Looked up from germline, CDR1 is MNHEY and CDR2 is SMNVEV (reference sequence).